Each of the 30 T cell receptor beta chains below was sequenced from the same sample in a study of blood T cells in healthy people across ages. With a J-beta primer mix and a sample-barcoded 5' primer, a second PCR ran roughly 6 to 11 cycles. TCRdb reprocessed the 5' RACE reads via MiXCR and lists one record per CDR3 protein. The sample holds approximately 690,000 distinct CDR3 sequences, roughly 58% seen once. The sample comprised blood. The receptors originated from a man between 60 and 75 years old in good health.

The chain couples TRBV20-1 to TRBJ1-2; D possibly corresponds to TRBD1 (5 bases). The V and J ends lost 3 bases and 1 base respectively, with 24 bases between them. The CDR3 is 18 residues long. Germline CDR1 is DFQATT and CDR2 is SNEGSKA (reference sequence). For the CDR3, the DNA is TGCAGTGCTAGTCCTCAAGGACACTTAGGGGATAATAACTATGGCTACACCTTC. Translated: CSASPQGHLGDNNYGYTF.

This clonotype was seen only a few times. This chain connects TRBV2 to TRBJ1-2, with 8 positions matching TRBD1. The V and J ends lost 6 bases and 4 bases, in that order; junction bases with no gene match: 7. Germline CDR1 SNHLY, CDR2 FYNNEI. The CDR3 consists of 14 residues. CDR3: CASRETDRGYGYTF. The CDR3 DNA follows: TGTGCCAGCAGGGAAACAGACAGGGGCTATGGCTACACCTTC.

This chain uses TRBV4-1 with TRBJ1-2; D unresolved. The CDR3 extends over 13 amino acids. Trimming cost V 4 bases and J 6 bases, with 12 bases left between them. Looked up from germline, CDR1 is MGHRA and CDR2 is YSYEKL. CDR3 amino acids: CASSRERGDGYTF. Written as DNA, the CDR3 is TGCGCCAGCAGCCGCGAAAGAGGAGATGGCTACACCTTC.

V and J are TRBV5-1 and TRBJ2-3; maybe TRBD2 (6 bases). The germline gives CDR1 SGHRS, CDR2 YFSETQ. This CDR3 comprises 16 residues. The V gene lost 4 bases and the J gene lost 0 bases, with 15 bases spanning the gap. As DNA, the CDR3 is TGCGCCAGCAGCGAAAGACTGGGGACTAGCACAGATACGCAGTATTTT. Encoded protein: CASSERLGTSTDTQYF. Full variable domain (rest looked up from reference TRBV5-1 and TRBJ2-3): KAGVTQTPRYLIKTRGQQVTLSCSPISGHRSVSWYQQTPGQGLQFLFEYFSETQRNKGNFPGRFSGRQFSNSRSEMNVSTLELGDSALYLCASSERLGTSTDTQYFGPGTRLTVL.

The chain recombines TRBV5-5 with TRBJ2-1; 7 positions match TRBD1. The germline V gene encodes CDR1 SGHKS and CDR2 YYEKEE (reference sequence). Germline trimming cut 2 bases from V and 9 bases from J; bases unmatched to any gene: 2. This CDR3 has 12 amino acids. The DNA of the CDR3 is TGTGCCAGCAGCTTAACAGGGGTTGAGCAGTTCTTC. This codes for CASSLTGVEQFF.

The chain couples TRBV5-1 to TRBJ1-1; the D gene is possibly TRBD1 (5 bases). The CDR3 is 13 residues long. CDR1 is SGHRS, CDR2 YFSETQ, per germline. V was cut by 4 bases and J by 8 bases, with 15 bases left in between. The CDR3 DNA sequence: TGCGCCAGCAGCGTGGGAGGGGCAGTGGAAGCTTTCTTT. This gives the protein CASSVGGAVEAFF.

This clonotype was picked up a small number of times. The V call is TRBV5-1, the J call TRBJ1-2, with 10 bases that match TRBD1. V dropped 0 bases and J dropped 8; count of bases not matched to a gene: 4. The CDR3 extends over 14 amino acids. Germline V gene lookup returns CDR1 SGHRS and CDR2 YFSETQ. The CDR3 DNA reads TGCGCCAGCAGCTTGGTGGACAGGGGGAGAGGCTACACCTTC. Its translation is CASSLVDRGRGYTF.

The chain uses TRBV7-9 and TRBJ1-1; D call uncertain. CDR1 is SEHNR and CDR2 is FQNEAQ in the germline V gene (reference sequence). Trimming took 0 bases from V and 7 from J, leaving 3 bases between them. There are 11 residues in the CDR3. CDR3 in amino acids: CASSLADEAFF. CDR3 coding DNA: TGTGCCAGCAGCTTAGCGGATGAAGCTTTCTTT.

The chain recombines TRBV28 with TRBJ1-4; no reliable D call. The V end lost 3 bases, the J end lost 6 bases, and 11 bases lay between the germline ends. The germline V gene has CDR1 MDHEN and CDR2 SYDVKM. The CDR3 has 14 residues. The CDR3, as DNA: TGTGCCAGCAGTTTTGGAGGGTTCGATGAAAAACTGTTTTTT. Translated, it gives CASSFGGFDEKLFF.

The CDR3 DNA is TGTGCCAGCAGCTTAGCGGGGGGGGCTTTGAATGAGCAGTTCTTC. Translation: CASSLAGGALNEQFF. V is TRBV7-6 and J is TRBJ2-1; a weak D match, TRBD2 (7 bases). The V gene's germline CDR1 is SGHVS and CDR2 FNYEAQ. The CDR3 has 15 amino acids. Trimming cost V 0 bases and J 7 bases, with 13 bases left between them. Supplemented by reference TRBV7-6 and TRBJ2-1, the full variable domain reads GAGVSQSPRYKVTKRGQDVALRCDPISGHVSLYWYRQALGQGPEFLTYFNYEAQQDKSGLPNDRFSAERPEGSISTLTIQRTEQRDSAMYRCASSLAGGALNEQFFGPGTRLTVL.

The chain has TRBV5-1 and TRBJ2-3; D perhaps matches TRBD1 (6 bases). Germline V CDR1 and CDR2: SGHRS, YFSETQ. This CDR3 spans 16 amino acids. V lost 4 bases and J lost 0, with 15 bases in between. The CDR3 loop reads CASSLLGQPSTDTQYF. In DNA, the CDR3 is TGCGCCAGCAGCCTGCTTGGACAGCCTAGCACAGATACGCAGTATTTT.

V usage is TRBV2 and J usage is TRBJ1-2; TRBD1 matches at 11 bases. The CDR3 is 16 amino acids. Germline V lookup: CDR1 SNHLY, CDR2 FYNNEI. Trimming at V came to 4 bases and at J to 3 bases, leaving 7 bases not matched to a gene. In DNA form, the CDR3 reads TGTGCCAGCAGTGCCTGGGACAGGGGGGGATACTATGGCTACACCTTC. Protein sequence: CASSAWDRGGYYGYTF.

The rearrangement joins TRBV15 to TRBJ2-1; tentative D call: TRBD1 (6 bases). V dropped 1 base and J dropped 6 bases, with 10 bases sitting between them. The CDR3 spans 14 residues. Germline V gives CDR1 LNHNV, CDR2 YYDKDF (reference sequence). The CDR3 DNA reads as TGTGCCACCAGCAGAGGGGGGCTCGGCAATGAGCAGTTCTTC. Translating gives CATSRGGLGNEQFF.

Only one count was recorded for this clonotype. V gene TRBV15 combines with J gene TRBJ2-3, with D possibly TRBD2 on 5 matching bases. Per germline, CDR1 LNHNV and CDR2 YYDKDF (reference sequence). The length of the CDR3 is 15 residues. V was pared by 0 bases and J by 6 bases, with 13 bases between. The CDR3 region has the DNA TGTGCCACCAGCAGAGATGGAATTGGGGAGGATACGCAGTATTTT. It codes for CATSRDGIGEDTQYF.

This chain uses TRBV4-2 with TRBJ2-3; D might be TRBD1 or TRBD2, each matching 5 bases. Germline V gene sequence: CDR1 LGHNA, CDR2 YNFKEQ. V was trimmed by 0 bases and J by 0 bases, leaving 13 bases between them. The CDR3 loop spans 17 amino acids. The CDR3 DNA is TGTGCCAGCAGCCAAGAGGCAGGGAGCCCTAGCACAGATACGCAGTATTTT. Translated, it gives CASSQEAGSPSTDTQYF.

This clonotype was detected only a few times. The genes are TRBV6-1 and TRBJ2-7; D may be TRBD1 (7 bases). The CDR3 is 14 residues long. Per germline, CDR1 MNHNS and CDR2 SASEGT. V was pared by 7 bases and J by 3 bases, with 16 bases between. The CDR3 DNA sequence: TGTGCCAGCAAAAACGGGGGACAGAGCTACGAGCAGTACTTC. Translating gives CASKNGGQSYEQYF.

The V gene is TRBV10-3, the J gene TRBJ2-4; 11 positions agree with TRBD2. Per the germline V gene, CDR1 is ENHRY and CDR2 is SYGVKD. The CDR3 sequence is 16 residues long. V shed 0 bases and J 9 bases; nucleotides not matched to a gene: 7. The CDR3: CAISESLAGGPSIQYF. The DNA of the CDR3 is TGTGCCATCAGTGAGTCGCTAGCGGGGGGCCCCTCCATTCAGTACTTC.

V gene TRBV6-5 combines with J gene TRBJ2-3, with 10 bases fitting TRBD2. The CDR3 contains 16 residues. Looked up from germline, CDR1 is MNHEY and CDR2 is SVGAGI. Germline trimming cut 4 bases from V and 5 bases from J; bases unmatched to any gene: 9. The CDR3 bases are TGTGCCAGCAGTTCCGCCAGCGGGGGGGCAGGAGATACGCAGTATTTT. It specifies CASSSASGGAGDTQYF.

The chain links TRBV11-2 to TRBJ2-4; 10 bases align to TRBD1. The CDR3 covers 15 residues. Germline V gene sequence: CDR1 SGHAT, CDR2 FQNNGV. V shed 5 bases, J shed 8 bases, and the junction held 9 bases outside the gene matches. In DNA form, the CDR3 reads TGTGCCAGCAGCGTCCGGGACAGGGGTTTGGACATTCAGTACTTC. Protein sequence: CASSVRDRGLDIQYF.

This clonotype was detected only a few times. This chain links TRBV7-2 with TRBJ2-5; D call uncertain. This CDR3 is 12 amino acids long. Germline CDR1 SGHTA, CDR2 FQGNSA. V shed 1 base and J shed 7 bases, with 7 bases lying between them. The CDR3 is CASSLVGWTQYF. As DNA, the CDR3 is TGTGCCAGCAGCTTAGTAGGATGGACCCAGTACTTC.

This chain's CDR3 is CSVVLDRGGTDTQYF. CDR3 DNA: TGCAGCGTCGTCCTCGACAGGGGCGGCACAGATACGCAGTATTTT. This chain joins TRBV29-1 and TRBJ2-3; 8 bases are a match to TRBD1. Germline CDR1 SQVTM, CDR2 ANQGSEA. The CDR3 contains 15 residues. J gave up 1 base and V 6 bases, and 9 bases lay outside the gene matches.

V gene TRBV11-2 combines with J gene TRBJ2-3; D may be TRBD2 (6 bases). The germline CDR1 and CDR2 sequences are SGHAT and FQNNGV. Trimming pared 3 bases from V and 4 bases from J, leaving 14 bases between. The CDR3 contains 15 residues. The CDR3 here is CASSFGTGVADTQYF. The CDR3 DNA follows: TGTGCCAGCAGCTTTGGGACGGGGGTCGCAGATACGCAGTATTTT.

This clonotype turned up a few times. This chain connects TRBV24-1 to TRBJ2-1, with D perhaps matching TRBD2 (6 bases). With 4 bases removed from V and 7 bases from J, the gap between germline ends came to 10 bases. The germline CDR1 and CDR2 sequences are KGHDR and SFDVKD. The CDR3 consists of 13 residues. CDR3 sequence (DNA): TGTGCCACCAGTGACTCAGGGAGGAATGAGCAGTTCTTC. The encoded protein is CATSDSGRNEQFF.

The chain carries TRBV6-5 and TRBJ2-7; the D is unclear. The germline V gene encodes CDR1 MNHEY and CDR2 SVGAGI. V was trimmed by 4 bases and J by 2 bases, leaving 9 bases between them. The CDR3 is made up of 13 amino acids. CDR3 DNA: TGTGCCAGCAGTTCGACGGATACCTACGAGCAGTACTTC. Amino acid sequence: CASSSTDTYEQYF.

The chain uses TRBV12-3 or TRBV12-4 and TRBJ2-5; 9 bases fit TRBD2. The CDR3 length is 15 residues. J was trimmed by 5 bases and V by 5 bases; bases with no gene match: 9. CDR3 amino acids: CASSLSGGRGETQYF. In DNA, the CDR3 is TGTGCCAGCAGTCTTAGCGGGGGCCGAGGGGAGACCCAGTACTTC.

The rearrangement uses TRBV5-1 and TRBJ1-2; D is unresolved. Trimming removed 0 bases at V and 5 bases at J, with 5 bases between. Germline-derived CDR1 and CDR2 are SGHRS and YFSETQ. This CDR3 region has 12 residues. CDR3 region: CASSLDQYGYTF. The CDR3 nucleotides read TGCGCCAGCAGCTTGGATCAGTATGGCTACACCTTC. Complete variable domain (other parts from reference TRBV5-1 and TRBJ1-2): KAGVTQTPRYLIKTRGQQVTLSCSPISGHRSVSWYQQTPGQGLQFLFEYFSETQRNKGNFPGRFSGRQFSNSRSEMNVSTLELGDSALYLCASSLDQYGYTFGSGTRLTVV.

The V and J genes are TRBV5-1 and TRBJ2-1; the D gene could be TRBD1 or TRBD2 (7 bases each). The CDR3 is 15 amino acids. Germline V gene data show CDR1 as SGHRS and CDR2 as YFSETQ. The ends were cut back, 0 bases at V and 7 bases at J, with 14 bases in the middle. DNA of the CDR3: TGCGCCAGCAGCTTGGCCCCGCAGGGGGGGAATGAGCAGTTCTTC. It is translated as CASSLAPQGGNEQFF.

CDR3 protein: CSVGRQGNEKLFF. The CDR3 bases are TGCAGCGTTGGGCGGCAGGGTAATGAAAAACTGTTTTTT. V usage is TRBV29-1 and J usage is TRBJ1-4; possibly TRBD1 for D (5 bases). The CDR3 totals 13 residues. V was trimmed by 4 bases and J by 4 bases, leaving 10 bases between them. CDR1 and CDR2 (germline): SQVTM, ANQGSEA. The whole variable domain, filled in from reference TRBV29-1 and TRBJ1-4, reads SAVISQKPSRDICQRGTSLTIQCQVDSQVTMMFWYRQQPGQSLTLIATANQGSEATYESGFVIDKFPISRPNLTFSTLTVSNMSPEDSSIYLCSVGRQGNEKLFFGSGTQLSVL.

A few counts support this clonotype. The genes are TRBV12-3 or TRBV12-4 and TRBJ2-5, with unresolved D. The CDR3 has 13 residues. V lost 3 bases and J lost 2, with 7 bases in between. Here the CDR3 DNA reads TGTGCCAGCAGTTTTAAGGGTCAAGAGACCCAGTACTTC. This gives the protein CASSFKGQETQYF.

This clonotype came up a few times. This chain uses TRBV11-1 with TRBJ2-7; 10 bases are a match to TRBD2. CDR1 is SGHAT and CDR2 is FQDESV in the germline V gene (reference sequence). The V segment lost 5 bases and the J segment 3 bases; nucleotides outside the gene matches: 25. CDR3 length: 21 amino acids. CDR3 residues: CASSIPSPGGPSGGVFYEQYF. The CDR3 region has the DNA TGTGCCAGCAGCATCCCTAGTCCCGGGGGACCTAGCGGGGGAGTCTTCTACGAGCAGTACTTC.